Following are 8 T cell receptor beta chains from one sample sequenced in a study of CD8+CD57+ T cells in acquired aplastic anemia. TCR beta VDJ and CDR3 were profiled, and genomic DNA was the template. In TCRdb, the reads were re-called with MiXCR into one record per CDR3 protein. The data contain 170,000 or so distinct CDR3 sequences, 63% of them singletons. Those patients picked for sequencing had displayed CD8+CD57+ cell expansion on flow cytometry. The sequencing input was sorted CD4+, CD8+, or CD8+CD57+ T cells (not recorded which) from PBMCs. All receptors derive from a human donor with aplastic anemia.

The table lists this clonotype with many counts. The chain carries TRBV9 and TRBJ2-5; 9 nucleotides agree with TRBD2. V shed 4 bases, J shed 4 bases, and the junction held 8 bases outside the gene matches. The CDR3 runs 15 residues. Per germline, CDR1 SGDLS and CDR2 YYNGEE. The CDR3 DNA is TGTGCCAGCAGCACCCGCGGGGGGGCGGGAGAGACCCAGTACTTC. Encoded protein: CASSTRGGAGETQYF.

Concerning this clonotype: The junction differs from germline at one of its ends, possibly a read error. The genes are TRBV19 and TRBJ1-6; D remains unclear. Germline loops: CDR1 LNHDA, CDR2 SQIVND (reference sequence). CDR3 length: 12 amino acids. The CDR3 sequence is CANSIVDSPLHF. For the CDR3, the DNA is TGTGCCAATAGTATAGTTGATTCACCCCTCCACTTT.

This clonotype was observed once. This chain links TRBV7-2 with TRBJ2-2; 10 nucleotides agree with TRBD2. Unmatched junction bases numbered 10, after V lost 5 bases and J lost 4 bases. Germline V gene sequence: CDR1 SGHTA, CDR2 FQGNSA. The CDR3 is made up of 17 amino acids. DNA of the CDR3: TGTGCCAGCAGCCCCCCCGGGCTAGCGGGAGTCACCGGGGAGCTGTTTTTT. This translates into CASSPPGLAGVTGELFF.

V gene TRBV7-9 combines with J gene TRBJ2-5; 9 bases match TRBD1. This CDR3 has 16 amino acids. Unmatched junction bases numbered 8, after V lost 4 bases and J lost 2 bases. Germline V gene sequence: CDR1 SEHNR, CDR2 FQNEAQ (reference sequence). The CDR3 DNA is TGTGCCAGCAGCTGGGGGACAGGGCCCTTTCAAGAGACCCAGTACTTC. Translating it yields CASSWGTGPFQETQYF.

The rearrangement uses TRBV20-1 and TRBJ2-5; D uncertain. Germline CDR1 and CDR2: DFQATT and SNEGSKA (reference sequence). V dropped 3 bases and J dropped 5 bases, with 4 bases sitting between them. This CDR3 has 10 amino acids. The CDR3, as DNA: TGCAGTGCTAGTGGCGAGACCCAGTACTTC. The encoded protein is CSASGETQYF.

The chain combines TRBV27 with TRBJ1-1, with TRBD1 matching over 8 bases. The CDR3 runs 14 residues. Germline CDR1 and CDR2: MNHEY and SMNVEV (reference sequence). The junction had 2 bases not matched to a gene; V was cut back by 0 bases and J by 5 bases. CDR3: CASSLSRGPTEAFF. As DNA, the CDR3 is TGTGCCAGCAGTTTATCCAGGGGGCCGACTGAAGCTTTCTTT.

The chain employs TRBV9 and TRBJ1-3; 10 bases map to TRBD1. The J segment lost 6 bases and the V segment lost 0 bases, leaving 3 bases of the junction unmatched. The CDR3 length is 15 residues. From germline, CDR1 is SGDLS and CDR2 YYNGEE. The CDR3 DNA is TGTGCCAGCAGCGTAGGCGGGACAGGGGAAAACACCATATATTTT. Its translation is CASSVGGTGENTIYF.

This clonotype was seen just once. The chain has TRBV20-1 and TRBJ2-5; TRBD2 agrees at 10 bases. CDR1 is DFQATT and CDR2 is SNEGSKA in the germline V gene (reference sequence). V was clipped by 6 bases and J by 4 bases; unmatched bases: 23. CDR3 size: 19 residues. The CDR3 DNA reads TGCAGTGCATTAAATGCTGGTCCGCCTAGCGGGGGATATACAGAGACCCAGTACTTC. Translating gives CSALNAGPPSGGYTETQYF.